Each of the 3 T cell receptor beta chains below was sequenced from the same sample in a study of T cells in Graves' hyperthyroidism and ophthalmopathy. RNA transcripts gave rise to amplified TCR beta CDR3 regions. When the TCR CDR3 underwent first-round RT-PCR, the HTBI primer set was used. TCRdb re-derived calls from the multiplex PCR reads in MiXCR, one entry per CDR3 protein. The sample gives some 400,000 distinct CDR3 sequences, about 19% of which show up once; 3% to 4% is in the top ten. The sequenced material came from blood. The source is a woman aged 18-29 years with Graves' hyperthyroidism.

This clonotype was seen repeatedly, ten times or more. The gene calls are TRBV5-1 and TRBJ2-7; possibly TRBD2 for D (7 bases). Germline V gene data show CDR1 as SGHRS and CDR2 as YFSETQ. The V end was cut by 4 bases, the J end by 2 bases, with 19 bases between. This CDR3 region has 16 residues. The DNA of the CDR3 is TGCGCCAGCAGCCCCGTTAGTCGCGGGGGCGCCTACGAGCAGTACTTC. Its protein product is CASSPVSRGGAYEQYF. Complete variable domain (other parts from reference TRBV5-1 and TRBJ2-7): KAGVTQTPRYLIKTRGQQVTLSCSPISGHRSVSWYQQTPGQGLQFLFEYFSETQRNKGNFPGRFSGRQFSNSRSEMNVSTLELGDSALYLCASSPVSRGGAYEQYFGPGTRLTVT.

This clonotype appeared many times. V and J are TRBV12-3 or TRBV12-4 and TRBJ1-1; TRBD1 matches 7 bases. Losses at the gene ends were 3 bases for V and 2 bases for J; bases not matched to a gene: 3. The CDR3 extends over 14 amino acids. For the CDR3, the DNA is TGTGCCAGCAGTTTCCCAGGGGGTAACACTGAAGCTTTCTTT. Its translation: CASSFPGGNTEAFF.

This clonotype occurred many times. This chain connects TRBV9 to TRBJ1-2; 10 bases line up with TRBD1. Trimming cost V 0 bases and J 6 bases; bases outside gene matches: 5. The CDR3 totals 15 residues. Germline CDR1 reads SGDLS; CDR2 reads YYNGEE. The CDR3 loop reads CASSVGDRGQDGYTF. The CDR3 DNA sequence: TGTGCCAGCAGCGTAGGAGACAGGGGGCAGGATGGCTACACCTTC. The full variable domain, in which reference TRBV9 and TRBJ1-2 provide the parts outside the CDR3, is DSGVTQTPKHLITATGQRVTLRCSPRSGDLSVYWYQQSLDQGLQFLIQYYNGEERAKGNILERFSAQQFPDLHSELNLSSLELGDSALYFCASSVGDRGQDGYTFGSGTRLTVV.